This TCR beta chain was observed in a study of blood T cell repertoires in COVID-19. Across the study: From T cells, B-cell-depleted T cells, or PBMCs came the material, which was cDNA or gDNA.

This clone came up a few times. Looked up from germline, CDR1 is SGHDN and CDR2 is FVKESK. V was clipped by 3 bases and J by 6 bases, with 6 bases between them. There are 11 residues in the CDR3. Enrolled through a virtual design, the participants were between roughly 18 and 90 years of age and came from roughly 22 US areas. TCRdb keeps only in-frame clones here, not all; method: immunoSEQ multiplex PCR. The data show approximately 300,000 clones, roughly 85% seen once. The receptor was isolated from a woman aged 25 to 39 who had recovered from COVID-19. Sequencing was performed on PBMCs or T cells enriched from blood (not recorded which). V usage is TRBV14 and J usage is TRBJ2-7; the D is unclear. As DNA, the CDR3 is TGTGCCAGCAGCCATAGTCGCGAGCAGTACTTC. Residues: CASSHSREQYF.